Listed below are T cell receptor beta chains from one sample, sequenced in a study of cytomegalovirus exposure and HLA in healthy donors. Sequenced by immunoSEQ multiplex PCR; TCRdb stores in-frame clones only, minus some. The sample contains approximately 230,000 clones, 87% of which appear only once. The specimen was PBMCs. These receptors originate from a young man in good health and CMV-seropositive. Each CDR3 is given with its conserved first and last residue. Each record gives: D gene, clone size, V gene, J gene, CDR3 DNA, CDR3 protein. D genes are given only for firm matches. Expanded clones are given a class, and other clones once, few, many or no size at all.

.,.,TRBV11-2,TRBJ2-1,TGTGCCAGCCTACCTCTCGGGGGTGAGCAGTTCTTC,CASLPLGGEQFF
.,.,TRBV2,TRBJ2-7,TGTGCCAGCAGTGCCCTGGTTGTGGGAGACTACGAGCAGTACTTC,CASSALVVGDYEQYF
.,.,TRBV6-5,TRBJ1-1,TGTGCCAGCAGTTACGGGCAGGGGAACACTGAAGCTTTCTTT,CASSYGQGNTEAFF
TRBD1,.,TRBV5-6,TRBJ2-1,TGTGCCAGCACCCCGGGACAGGGATACAATGAGCAGTTCTTC,CASTPGQGYNEQFF
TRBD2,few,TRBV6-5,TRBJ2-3,TGTGCCAGCAACGGACTAGGGAGGACAGATACGCAGTATTTT,CASNGLGRTDTQYF
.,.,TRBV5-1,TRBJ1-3,TGCGCCAGCAGCTTGGGTGGTTACGGAAACACCATATATTTT,CASSLGGYGNTIYF
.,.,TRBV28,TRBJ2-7,TGTGCCAGCAGTTTATTACATTACGAGCAGTACTTC,CASSLLHYEQYF
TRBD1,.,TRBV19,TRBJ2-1,TGTGCCAGTAGTCCAGACCCCCGGTACAGGGGCTCGGGCGATGAGCAGTTCTTC,CASSPDPRYRGSGDEQFF
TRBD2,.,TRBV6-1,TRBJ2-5,TGTGCCAGCATCGTGACTAGCGGGACGGAGACCCAGTACTTC,CASIVTSGTETQYF
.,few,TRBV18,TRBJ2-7,TGTGCCAGCTCACCAGGGCTTAGCTACGAGCAGTACTTC,CASSPGLSYEQYF
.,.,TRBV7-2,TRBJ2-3,TGTGCCAGCAGCTTAGAGAACACAGATACGCAGTATTTT,CASSLENTDTQYF
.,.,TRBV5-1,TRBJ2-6,TGCGCCAGCAGCTTGCCCTTTTCTGGGGCCAACGTCCTGACTTTC,CASSLPFSGANVLTF
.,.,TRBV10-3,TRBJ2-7,TGTGCCTCGAACACAGACACCTACGAGCAGTACTTC,CASNTDTYEQYF
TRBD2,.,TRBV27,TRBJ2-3,TGTGCCAGCAGGACCCTCCTAGCGGGAGGTGGAGATACGCAGTATTTT,CASRTLLAGGGDTQYF
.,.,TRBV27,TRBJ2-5,TGTGCCAGCCCTAAATTCCCCGGGGACCAAGAGACCCAGTACTTC,CASPKFPGDQETQYF
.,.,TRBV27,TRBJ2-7,TGTGCCAGCAGGGTGGGACATACCCTCTCCTACGAGCAGTACTTC,CASRVGHTLSYEQYF
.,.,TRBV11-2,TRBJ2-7,TGTGCCAGCAGCTTAGCACCGGGGGAATCCTACGAGCAGTACTTC,CASSLAPGESYEQYF
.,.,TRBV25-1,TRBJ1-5,TGTGCCAGCAGTGGATCCGGGCCCCAGCATTTT,CASSGSGPQHF
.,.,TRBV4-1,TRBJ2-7,TGCGCCAGCAGCCAAGGCCGGGGGTCCTACGAGCAGTACTTC,CASSQGRGSYEQYF
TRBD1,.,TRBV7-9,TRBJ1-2,TGTGCCAGCAGCTCTGACTCGACAGGGTTTCGGCGTGGCTACACCTTC,CASSSDSTGFRRGYTF
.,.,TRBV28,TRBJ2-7,TGTGCCAGCAGGCTTCCCTGGGGGACGGACGAGCAGTACTTC,CASRLPWGTDEQYF
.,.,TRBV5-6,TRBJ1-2,TGTGCCAGCAGCTTGTCCCATCCCGACGGCTACACCTTC,CASSLSHPDGYTF
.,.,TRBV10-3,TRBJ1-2,TGTGCCATCAGTGAGTCGATCAGGGCTAACTATGGCTACACCTTC,CAISESIRANYGYTF
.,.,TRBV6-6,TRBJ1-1,TGTGCCAGCAGTTTCCTAGAGAACACTGAAGCTTTCTTT,CASSFLENTEAFF
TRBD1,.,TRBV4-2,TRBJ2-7,TGTGCCAGCAGCCAACCGGGACAGGGGGATCACGAGCAGTACTTC,CASSQPGQGDHEQYF
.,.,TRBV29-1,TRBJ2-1,TGCAGCGTTGATATACGGGGAACTAGCAATGAGCAGTTCTTC,CSVDIRGTSNEQFF
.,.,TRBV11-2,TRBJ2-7,TGTGCCAGCAGCCCGACGAGCGGGCGTTCCTACGAGCAGTACTTC,CASSPTSGRSYEQYF
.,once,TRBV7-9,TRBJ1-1,TGTGCCAGCAGCCTCCAACAGGGTCGTACTGAAGCTTTCTTT,CASSLQQGRTEAFF
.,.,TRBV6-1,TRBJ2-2,TGTGCCAGCAGTCCCGGAGCCACCGGGGAGCTGTTTTTT,CASSPGATGELFF
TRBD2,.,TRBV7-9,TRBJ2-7,TGTGCCAGCAGCTTACCCACTAGCGAAGCTTTCTCCTACGAGCAGTACTTC,CASSLPTSEAFSYEQYF
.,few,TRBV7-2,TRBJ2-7,TGTGCCAGCAGCCCCCAGACAGGGAGGGTCTACGAGCAGTACTTC,CASSPQTGRVYEQYF
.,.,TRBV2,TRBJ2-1,TGTGCCAGCACCCTAAACTTAGACTCCTACAATGAGCAGTTCTTC,CASTLNLDSYNEQFF
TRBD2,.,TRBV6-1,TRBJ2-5,TGTGCCAGCAACAGGAAGCGGGAGGGGGGAGAGACCCAGTACTTC,CASNRKREGGETQYF
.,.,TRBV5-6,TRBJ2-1,TGTGCCAGCAGCCTCGCCAACAATGAGCAGTTCTTC,CASSLANNEQFF
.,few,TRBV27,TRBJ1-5,TGTGCCAGCAGTCCTTCGGTGGAAAATCAGCCCCAGCATTTT,CASSPSVENQPQHF
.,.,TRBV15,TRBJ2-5,TGTGCCACCAGCTCCCGATCGGGTTTGGAGACCCAGTACTTC,CATSSRSGLETQYF
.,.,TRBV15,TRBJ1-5,TGTGCCACCAGCAAGGAGACAGATAGCAATCAGCCCCAGCATTTT,CATSKETDSNQPQHF
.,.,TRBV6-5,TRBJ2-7,TGTGCCAGCAGTTACACTGGGAATACCTACGAGCAGTACTTC,CASSYTGNTYEQYF
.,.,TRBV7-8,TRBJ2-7,TGTGCCAGCAGCTTAGACGGGAACCCCCACGAGCAGTACTTC,CASSLDGNPHEQYF
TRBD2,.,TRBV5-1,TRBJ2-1,TGCGCCAGCAGCTTGGCAACACTAGCGGGCTCCTACAATGAGCAGTTCTTC,CASSLATLAGSYNEQFF
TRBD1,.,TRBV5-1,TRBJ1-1,TGCGCCAGCAGCTCAGGGGGCGGCCCTGAAGCTTTCTTT,CASSSGGGPEAFF
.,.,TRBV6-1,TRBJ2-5,TGTGCCAGCAGTGAAGAGATTACCCAAGAGACCCAGTACTTC,CASSEEITQETQYF
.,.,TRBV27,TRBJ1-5,TGTGCCAGCAGTTTGGGTGGGGCCCAGCCCCAGCATTTT,CASSLGGAQPQHF